Below, one TCR beta chain is given with its context. No antigen is known for it. These data originate in a study of radiotherapy plus CTLA-4 blockade in lung cancer. Study information: Among enrolled patients, about 18% responded and 31% achieved disease control. General observations from the study: Interferon-beta and early blood T cell clone dynamics reportedly predicted response best. Tumor-derived TCR clones expanded in blood after radiotherapy plus ipilimumab.

Method: immunoSEQ multiplex PCR; TCRdb's copy keeps in-frame clones and lacks some. The table records more than 75,000 clones, around 86% of them present only once. The CDR3 has 16 residues. V gave up 10 bases and J gave up 6 bases; unmatched junction bases: 14. The germline gives CDR1 MRHNA, CDR2 SNTAGT. The receptor was isolated from a human donor with non-small cell lung cancer who had stable disease on radiotherapy plus ipilimumab. This sample comprised peripheral blood, obtained from a patient treated with radiotherapy plus ipilimumab. This chain uses TRBV6-4 with TRBJ2-1; 11 nucleotides agree with TRBD2. CDR3 bases: TGTGCCAAATTCAACACCGGGACTAGCGGCTTCAATGAGCAGTTCTTC. Translated, it gives CAKFNTGTSGFNEQFF.